This T cell receptor (beta chain) is from a study of shared clonotypes between healthy human individuals (dated by TCRdb to the early 2020s). Background on the whole study: The cohort comprised a couple of women and three men aged 18 to 49 years. Each donor's leukapheresis produced roughly between about 0.85 and 10 billion PBMCs. For each donor, CD4 naive and CD4 memory were each given three plates, CD8 naive was given two plates, and CD8 memory was given one plate. Blood TCR repertoires of 5 or 6 healthy adults were deeply sequenced to estimate repertoire size and the extent of clonotype sharing between individuals. Different laboratories and diverse techniques were used to prepare libraries and sequence TCR repertoires, to increase sequencing depth and limit assay-specific biases.

Paper-wide results and their limitations: Rarefaction of sorted-subset datasets indicated incomplete sequencing despite the large sequencing depth. Naive subsets generally had larger estimated clonotype richness than memory subsets did. Based on pairwise subsampling, the degree of clonotype sharing among donors was expected to be affected by sequencing depth. Sharing across four donors was observed for 5% to 6.5% of naive CD4, over 3% of naive CD8, 2% to 2.5% of memory CD4, and around 0.42% of memory CD8 clonotypes. The genetic and exposure-history diversity represented was limited by the small number of donors. Sampling was restricted to blood, and TCR repertoires in tissue are likely to differ from TCR repertoires in blood. Compared with non-shared clonotypes, the clonotypes found in all four sorted-subset donors had higher generation probabilities.

The CDR3 measures 15 amino acids from cysteine to phenylalanine. Only the CDR3 DNA stays, 45 bases, in frame from base 1. For CDR1 and CDR2, the germline V gene lists SGHRS and YFSETQ. V is pared back by 7 bases and J by 0 bases, with 14 bases lying between the germline termini. TCR CDR3 regions were amplified from genomic DNA by multiplex PCR using the deep immunoSEQ assay. Genomic DNA extracted from each cell subset was distributed evenly over all wells of several immunoSEQ 96-well plates, and each plate served as one replicate. For sorted subsets, roughly 200 ng of genomic DNA, equivalent to 25,000 to 35,000 T cell genomes, went into each replicate PCR. The purified libraries were quantified using a Qubit 3.0 fluorometer, sized with a Bioanalyzer 2100, and then quantified again using the KAPA Library Quantification kit. Every immunoSEQ 96-well plate was sequenced on a dedicated single-read 150-cycle Illumina NextSeq 550 flow cell. In the source study's methods: Because the immunoSEQ output held only junctional sequences and lacked quality scores, the filtering could not match the filtering applied to full-length reads. To assign V/J genes and CDR3, sequences were annotated against IMGT germline references using PyIR, a Python wrapper for IgBLAST v1.9. Reads were removed for weak V/J assignments (E-value above 1e-6), missing CDR3, stop codons, out-of-frame junctions, or ambiguous translated residues. V3J clonotypes were defined as sequences sharing the same inferred V gene, J gene, and CDR3 amino acid sequence. Percentage overlap between repertoires was computed as shared unique clonotypes divided by the size of the smaller repertoire. Repertoire richness was assessed with RTK rarefaction, the Chao1 estimator, and Recon v2.1 estimates of unobserved clonotypes. Generation probabilities were computed with OLGA for all TCRbeta clonotypes obtained by the gDNA method from several donors. In its TCRdb copy, this immuneACCESS table keeps in-frame sequences only and misses some clones. Where compared with another copy, unresolved V genes explain less than half of these, and the others have no known cause. Clonal size and the V and J genes are those of that table, whereas D and trimming came from the DNA. The sample yields about 2.4 million clones; roughly 93% were counted once. The top ten clones comprise approximately 0.36% of the sample.

The donors were healthy, HIV-negative adults who had no recently reported acute infections or vaccinations. Every donor was a Caucasian adult residing in Nashville, Tennessee, USA. CD4+ T cells were enriched by magnetic negative selection; naive cells were then positively selected on CD45RA, and the negative fraction formed the memory subset. Blood was collected by leukapheresis, and PBMCs were isolated by Ficoll-Histopaque density gradient centrifugation and then cryopreserved in liquid nitrogen vapor phase. Analytical flow cytometry was used to check the purity and quantity of every magnetically sorted T cell population. Each sorted fraction had its genomic DNA isolated and then quantified by UV absorbance on a Nanodrop 2000c. On this clone: Which antigen it targets is not known. Per-base quality was not reported, and no clone a single base away is much larger than it.

Here the chain combines TRBV5-1 and TRBJ1-3, with no confident D gene call. Sequences were obtained from naive CD4+ T cells from PBMCs. This specimen's cell subset or site label, per the study, means: CD45RA+ positively selected. The source is a man aged 18 to 29 in good health. Some clones in this sample may be carry-over from other donors' samples. The DNA sequence is TGCGCCAGCCGGGAGGAGGTGAGCTCTGGAAACACCATATATTTT. It translates as CASREEVSSGNTIYF. Where the CDR3 stops, the reference TRBV5-1 and TRBJ1-3 genes take over; the full variable domain is KAGVTQTPRYLIKTRGQQVTLSCSPISGHRSVSWYQQTPGQGLQFLFEYFSETQRNKGNFPGRFSGRQFSNSRSEMNVSTLELGDSALYLCASREEVSSGNTIYFGEGSWLTVV.